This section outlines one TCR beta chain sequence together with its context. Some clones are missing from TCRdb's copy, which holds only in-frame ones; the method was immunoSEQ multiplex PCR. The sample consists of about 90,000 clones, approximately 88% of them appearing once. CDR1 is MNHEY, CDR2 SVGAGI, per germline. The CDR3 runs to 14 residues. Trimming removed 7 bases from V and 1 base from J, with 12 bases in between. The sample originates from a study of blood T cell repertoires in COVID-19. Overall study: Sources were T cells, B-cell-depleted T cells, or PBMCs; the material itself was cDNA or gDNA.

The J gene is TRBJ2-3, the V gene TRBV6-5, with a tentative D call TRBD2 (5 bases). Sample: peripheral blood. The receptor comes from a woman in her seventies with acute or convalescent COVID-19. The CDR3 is CASKPSGRTDTQYF. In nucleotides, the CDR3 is TGTGCCAGCAAACCAAGCGGTCGCACAGATACGCAGTATTTT.